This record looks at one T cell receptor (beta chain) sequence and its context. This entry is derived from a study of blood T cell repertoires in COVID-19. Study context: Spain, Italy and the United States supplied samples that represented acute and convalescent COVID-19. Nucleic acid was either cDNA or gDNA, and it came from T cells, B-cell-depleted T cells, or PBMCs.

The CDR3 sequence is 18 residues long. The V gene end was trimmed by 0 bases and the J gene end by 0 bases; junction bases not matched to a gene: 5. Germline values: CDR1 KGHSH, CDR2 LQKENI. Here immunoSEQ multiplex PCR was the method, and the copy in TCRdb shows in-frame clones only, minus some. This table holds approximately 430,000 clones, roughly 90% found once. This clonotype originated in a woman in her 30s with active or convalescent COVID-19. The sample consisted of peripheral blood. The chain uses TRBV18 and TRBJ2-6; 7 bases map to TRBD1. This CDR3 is CASSPPRTGSSGANVLTF. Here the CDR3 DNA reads TGTGCCAGCTCACCACCGAGGACAGGCAGCTCTGGGGCCAACGTCCTGACTTTC.